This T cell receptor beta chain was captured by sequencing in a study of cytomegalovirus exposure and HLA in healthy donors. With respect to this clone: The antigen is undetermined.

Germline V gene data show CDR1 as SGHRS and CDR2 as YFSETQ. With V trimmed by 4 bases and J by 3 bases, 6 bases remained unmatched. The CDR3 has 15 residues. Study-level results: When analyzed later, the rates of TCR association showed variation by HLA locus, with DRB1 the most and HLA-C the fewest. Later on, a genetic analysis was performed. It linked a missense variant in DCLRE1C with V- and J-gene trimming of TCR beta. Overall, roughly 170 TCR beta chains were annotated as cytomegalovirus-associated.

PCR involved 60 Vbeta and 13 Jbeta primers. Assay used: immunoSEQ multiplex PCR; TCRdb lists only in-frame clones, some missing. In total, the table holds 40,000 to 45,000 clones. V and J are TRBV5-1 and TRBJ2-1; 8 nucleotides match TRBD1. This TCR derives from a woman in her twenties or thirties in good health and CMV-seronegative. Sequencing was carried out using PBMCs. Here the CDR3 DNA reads TGCGCCAGCAGCCGCGCACAGGGGGTCTACAATGAGCAGTTCTTC. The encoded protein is CASSRAQGVYNEQFF.